This T cell receptor (beta chain) was sequenced for a study of vaccination and CD4 T cells after COVID-19. Study-wide background: Post-vaccination specimens were collected at a median of approximately 66 days following dose two (range 14 to 241). Overall study results and limits: Median SARS-CoV-2-reactive clonotypes rose from roughly 22 to 38, not significantly.

The CDR3 sequence is 13 residues long. Between the trimmed V and J ends, which lost 4 bases and 2 bases, there was a span of 8 bases. Germline CDR1 and CDR2: SGHTA and FQGTGA. The treatment denotes: approximately 10-day PBMC culture with coronavirus spike peptide pools or control peptides (ViraFEST assay). This clonotype was recorded a few times. Its antigen remains unknown. An Oncomine TCR Beta short-read assay was used to sequence the DNA from cultured CD4+ T cells. TCRdb reprocessed the PCR reads with MiXCR, giving one entry per CDR3 protein. The profile covers more than 15,000 distinct CDR3 sequences, with roughly 51% appearing a single time and roughly 16% taken by the ten largest.

The chain is built from TRBV7-3 and TRBJ2-5; D unresolved. Sequencing was performed on CD4+ T cells from blood, cultured in vitro. The origin of this receptor is a human donor who had recovered from COVID-19. The CDR3 loop reads CASSSGSQETQYF. CDR3 nucleotide sequence: TGTGCCAGCAGCTCCGGATCACAAGAGACCCAGTACTTC.